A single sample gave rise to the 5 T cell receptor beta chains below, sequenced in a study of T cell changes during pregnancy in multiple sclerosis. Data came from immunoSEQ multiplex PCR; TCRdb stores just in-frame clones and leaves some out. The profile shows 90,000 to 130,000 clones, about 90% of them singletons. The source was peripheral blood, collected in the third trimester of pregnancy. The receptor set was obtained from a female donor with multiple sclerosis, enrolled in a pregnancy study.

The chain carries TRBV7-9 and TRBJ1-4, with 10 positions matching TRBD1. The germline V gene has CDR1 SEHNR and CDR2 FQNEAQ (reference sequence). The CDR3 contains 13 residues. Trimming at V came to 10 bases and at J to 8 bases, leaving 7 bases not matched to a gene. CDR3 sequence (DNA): TGTGCCACCCGACAGGGGGCGAGGGAAAAACTGTTTTTT. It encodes CATRQGAREKLFF.

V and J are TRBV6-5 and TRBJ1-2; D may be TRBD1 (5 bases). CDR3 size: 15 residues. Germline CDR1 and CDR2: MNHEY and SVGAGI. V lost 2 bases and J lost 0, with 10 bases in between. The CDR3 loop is CASSYGRQTNYGYTF. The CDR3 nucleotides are TGTGCCAGCAGTTACGGCAGACAGACTAACTATGGCTACACCTTC.

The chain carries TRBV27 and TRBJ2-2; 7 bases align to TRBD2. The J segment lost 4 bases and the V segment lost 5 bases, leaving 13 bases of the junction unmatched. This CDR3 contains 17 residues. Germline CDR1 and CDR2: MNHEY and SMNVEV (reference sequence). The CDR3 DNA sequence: TGTGCCAGCAGTCTTTGGGGAGGGGAAGAGAGCACCGGGGAGCTGTTTTTT. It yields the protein CASSLWGGEESTGELFF.

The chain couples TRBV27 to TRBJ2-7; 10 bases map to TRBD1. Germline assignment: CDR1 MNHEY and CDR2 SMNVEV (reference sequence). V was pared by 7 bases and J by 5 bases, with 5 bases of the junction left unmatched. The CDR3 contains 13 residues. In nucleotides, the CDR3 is TGTGCCAGCAAGGGACAGGGGAGACACGAGCAGTACTTC. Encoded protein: CASKGQGRHEQYF.

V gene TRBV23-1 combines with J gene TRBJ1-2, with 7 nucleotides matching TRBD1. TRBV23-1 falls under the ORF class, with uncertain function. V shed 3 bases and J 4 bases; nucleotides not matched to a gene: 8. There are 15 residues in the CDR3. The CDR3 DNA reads TGCGCCAGCAGTCATCAGGGGGGAGGATTCTATGGCTACACCTTC. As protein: CASSHQGGGFYGYTF.